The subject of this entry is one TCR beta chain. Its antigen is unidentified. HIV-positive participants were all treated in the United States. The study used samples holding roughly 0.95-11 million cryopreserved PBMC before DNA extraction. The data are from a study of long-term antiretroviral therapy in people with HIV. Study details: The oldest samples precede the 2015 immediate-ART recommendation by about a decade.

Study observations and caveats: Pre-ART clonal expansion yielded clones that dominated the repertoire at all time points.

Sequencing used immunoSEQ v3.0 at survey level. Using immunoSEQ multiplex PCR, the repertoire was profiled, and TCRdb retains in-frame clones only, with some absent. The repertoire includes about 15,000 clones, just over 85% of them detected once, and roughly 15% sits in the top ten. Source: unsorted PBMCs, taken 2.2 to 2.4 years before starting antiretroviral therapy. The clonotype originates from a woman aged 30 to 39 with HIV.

For the CDR3, the DNA is TGTGCCAGCGCCGGGGGTCGAACTAATGAAAAACTGTTTTTT. Its translation is CASAGGRTNEKLFF. This chain links TRBV2 with TRBJ1-4, with TRBD1 as a possible D gene (5 bases). There are 14 residues in the CDR3. The germline CDR1 and CDR2 sequences are SNHLY and FYNNEI. The ends were cut back, 8 bases at V and 1 base at J, with 11 bases in the middle.